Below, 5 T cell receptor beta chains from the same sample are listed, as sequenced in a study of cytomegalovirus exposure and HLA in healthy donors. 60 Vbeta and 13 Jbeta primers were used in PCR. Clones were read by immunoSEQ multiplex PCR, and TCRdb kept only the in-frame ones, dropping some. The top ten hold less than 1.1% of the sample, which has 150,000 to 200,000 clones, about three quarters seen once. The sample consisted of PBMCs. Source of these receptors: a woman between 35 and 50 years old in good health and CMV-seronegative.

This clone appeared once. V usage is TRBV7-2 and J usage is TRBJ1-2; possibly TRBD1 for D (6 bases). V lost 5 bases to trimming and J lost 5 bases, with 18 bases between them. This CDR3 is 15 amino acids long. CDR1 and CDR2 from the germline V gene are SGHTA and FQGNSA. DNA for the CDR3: TGTGCCAGCAGCCTTGGGGGCGGGGGGGCGTATGGCTACACCTTC. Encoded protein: CASSLGGGGAYGYTF.

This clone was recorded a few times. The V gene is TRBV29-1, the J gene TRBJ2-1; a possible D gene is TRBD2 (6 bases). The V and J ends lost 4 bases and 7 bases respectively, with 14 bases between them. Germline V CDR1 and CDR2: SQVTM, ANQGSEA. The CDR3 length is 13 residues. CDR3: CSVGTTTRNEQFF. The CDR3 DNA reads TGCAGCGTTGGGACTACGACCAGGAATGAGCAGTTCTTC.

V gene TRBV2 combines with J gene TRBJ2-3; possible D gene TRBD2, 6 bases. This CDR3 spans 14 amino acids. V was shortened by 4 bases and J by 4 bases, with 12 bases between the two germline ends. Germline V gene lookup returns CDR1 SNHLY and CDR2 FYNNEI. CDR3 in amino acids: CASSVSGGADTQYF. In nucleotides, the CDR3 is TGTGCCAGCAGTGTTAGCGGAGGGGCAGATACGCAGTATTTT. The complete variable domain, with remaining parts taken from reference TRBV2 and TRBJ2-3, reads EPEVTQTPSHQVTQMGQEVILRCVPISNHLYFYWYRQILGQKVEFLVSFYNNEISEKSEIFDDQFSVERPDGSNFTLKIRSTKLEDSAMYFCASSVSGGADTQYFGPGTRLTVL.

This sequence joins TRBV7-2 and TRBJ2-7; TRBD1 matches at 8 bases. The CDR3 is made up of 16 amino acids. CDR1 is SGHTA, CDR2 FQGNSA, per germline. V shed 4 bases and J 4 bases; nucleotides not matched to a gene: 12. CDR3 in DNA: TGTGCCAGCAGCTCCCAATCCCAGGGGGCTATTTACGAGCAGTACTTC. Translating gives CASSSQSQGAIYEQYF. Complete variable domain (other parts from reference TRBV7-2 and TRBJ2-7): GAGVSQSPSNKVTEKGKDVELRCDPISGHTALYWYRQSLGQGLEFLIYFQGNSAPDKSGLPSDRFSAERTGGSVSTLTIQRTQQEDSAVYLCASSSQSQGAIYEQYFGPGTRLTVT.

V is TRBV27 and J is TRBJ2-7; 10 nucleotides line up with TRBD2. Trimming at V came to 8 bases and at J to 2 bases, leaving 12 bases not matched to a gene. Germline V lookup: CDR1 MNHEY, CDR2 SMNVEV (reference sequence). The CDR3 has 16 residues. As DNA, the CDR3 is TGTGCCAGCCGCACAACCCTCCTAGCGGGGGCCTACGAGCAGTACTTC. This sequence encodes CASRTTLLAGAYEQYF.